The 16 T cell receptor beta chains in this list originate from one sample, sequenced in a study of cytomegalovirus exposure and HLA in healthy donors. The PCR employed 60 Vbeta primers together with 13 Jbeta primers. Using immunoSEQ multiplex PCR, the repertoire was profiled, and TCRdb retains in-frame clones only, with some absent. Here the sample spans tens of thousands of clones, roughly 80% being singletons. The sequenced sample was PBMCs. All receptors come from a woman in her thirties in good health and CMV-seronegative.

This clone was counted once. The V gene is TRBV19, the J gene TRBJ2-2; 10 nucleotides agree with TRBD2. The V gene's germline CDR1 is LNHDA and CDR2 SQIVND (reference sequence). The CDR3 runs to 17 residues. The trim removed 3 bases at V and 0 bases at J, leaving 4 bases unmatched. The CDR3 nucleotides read TGTGCCAGTAGTATTTTGCTAGCGGGGGCGAACACCGGGGAGCTGTTTTTT. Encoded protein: CASSILLAGANTGELFF.

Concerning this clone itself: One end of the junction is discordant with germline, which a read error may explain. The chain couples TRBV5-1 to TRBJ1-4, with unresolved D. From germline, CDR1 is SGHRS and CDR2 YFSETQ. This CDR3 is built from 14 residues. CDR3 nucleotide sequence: TGCGCCAGCAGTTTGGGAGGGAACGGTGAAAAACTGTTTTTT. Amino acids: CASSLGGNGEKLFF. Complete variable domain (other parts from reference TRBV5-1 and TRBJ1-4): KAGVTQTPRYLIKTRGQQVTLSCSPISGHRSVSWYQQTPGQGLQFLFEYFSETQRNKGNFPGRFSGRQFSNSRSEMNVSTLELGDSALYLCASSLGGNGEKLFFGSGTQLSVL.

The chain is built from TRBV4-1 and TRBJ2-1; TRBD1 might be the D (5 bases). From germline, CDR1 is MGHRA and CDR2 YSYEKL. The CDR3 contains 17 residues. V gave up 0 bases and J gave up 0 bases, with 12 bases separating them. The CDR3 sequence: CASSQEAQESSYNEQFF. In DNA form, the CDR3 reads TGCGCCAGCAGCCAAGAGGCACAGGAGAGCTCCTACAATGAGCAGTTCTTC.

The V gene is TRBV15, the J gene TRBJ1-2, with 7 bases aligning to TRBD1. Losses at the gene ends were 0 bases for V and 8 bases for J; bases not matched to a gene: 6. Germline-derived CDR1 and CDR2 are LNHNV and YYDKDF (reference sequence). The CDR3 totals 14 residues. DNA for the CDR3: TGTGCCACCAGCAGAGAAACAGGGGCGGGGGGCTACACCTTC. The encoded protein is CATSRETGAGGYTF. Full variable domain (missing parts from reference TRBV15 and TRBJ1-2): DAMVIQNPRYQVTQFGKPVTLSCSQTLNHNVMYWYQQKSSQAPKLLFHYYDKDFNNEADTPDNFQSRRPNTSFCFLDIRSPGLGDTAMYLCATSRETGAGGYTFGSGTRLTVV.

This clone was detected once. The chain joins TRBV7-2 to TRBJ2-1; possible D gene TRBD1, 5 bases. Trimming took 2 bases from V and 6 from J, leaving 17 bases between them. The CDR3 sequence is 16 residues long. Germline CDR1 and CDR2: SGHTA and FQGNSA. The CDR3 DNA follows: TGTGCCAGCAGCTTACTTTGGAGTTTTGGGGCCAATGAGCAGTTCTTC. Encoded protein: CASSLLWSFGANEQFF.

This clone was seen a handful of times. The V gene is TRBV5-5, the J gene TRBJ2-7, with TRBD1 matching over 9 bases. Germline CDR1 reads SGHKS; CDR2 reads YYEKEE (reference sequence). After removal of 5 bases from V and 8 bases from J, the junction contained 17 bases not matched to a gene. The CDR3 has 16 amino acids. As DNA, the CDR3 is TGTGCCAGCAGTATGGGACAGGGTATTGGGTTTCTGAAGCAGTACGTC. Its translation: CASSMGQGIGFLKQYV.

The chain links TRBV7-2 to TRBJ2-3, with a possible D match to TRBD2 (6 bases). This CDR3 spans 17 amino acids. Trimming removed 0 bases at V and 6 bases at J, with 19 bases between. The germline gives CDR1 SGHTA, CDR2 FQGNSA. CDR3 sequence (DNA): TGTGCCAGCAGCTTAGCCGCCGTGTCCGGGAGAGTCGATACGCAGTATTTT. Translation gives CASSLAAVSGRVDTQYF. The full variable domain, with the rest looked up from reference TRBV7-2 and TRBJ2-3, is GAGVSQSPSNKVTEKGKDVELRCDPISGHTALYWYRQSLGQGLEFLIYFQGNSAPDKSGLPSDRFSAERTGGSVSTLTIQRTQQEDSAVYLCASSLAAVSGRVDTQYFGPGTRLTVL.

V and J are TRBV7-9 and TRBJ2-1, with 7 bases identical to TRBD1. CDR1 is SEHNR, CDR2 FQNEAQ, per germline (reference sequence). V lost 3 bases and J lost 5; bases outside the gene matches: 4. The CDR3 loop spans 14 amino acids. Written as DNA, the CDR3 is TGTGCCAGCAGCTTTTGGACAGGTAACAATGAGCAGTTCTTC. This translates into CASSFWTGNNEQFF.

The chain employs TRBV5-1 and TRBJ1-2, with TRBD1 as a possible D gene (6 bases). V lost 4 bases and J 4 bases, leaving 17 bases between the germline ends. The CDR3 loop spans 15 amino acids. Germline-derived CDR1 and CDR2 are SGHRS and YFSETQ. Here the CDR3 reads CASSHGGWEGYGYTF. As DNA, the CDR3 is TGCGCCAGCAGCCATGGGGGCTGGGAAGGCTATGGCTACACCTTC.

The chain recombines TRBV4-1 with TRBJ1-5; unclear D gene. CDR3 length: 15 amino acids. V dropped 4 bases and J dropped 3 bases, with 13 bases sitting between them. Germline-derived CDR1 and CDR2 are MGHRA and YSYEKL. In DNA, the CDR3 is TGCGCCAGCAGCCCTATTACCGGGAACAATCAGCCCCAGCATTTT. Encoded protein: CASSPITGNNQPQHF.

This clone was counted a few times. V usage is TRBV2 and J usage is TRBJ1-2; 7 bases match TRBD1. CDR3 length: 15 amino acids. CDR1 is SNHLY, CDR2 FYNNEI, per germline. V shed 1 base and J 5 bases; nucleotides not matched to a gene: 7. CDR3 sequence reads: CASSEVSGTEYGYTF. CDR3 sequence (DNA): TGTGCCAGCAGTGAAGTCTCCGGGACAGAGTATGGCTACACCTTC.

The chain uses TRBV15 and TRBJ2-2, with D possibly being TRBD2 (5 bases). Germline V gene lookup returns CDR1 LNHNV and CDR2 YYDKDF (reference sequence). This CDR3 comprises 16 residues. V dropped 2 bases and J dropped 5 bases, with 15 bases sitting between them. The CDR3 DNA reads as TGTGCCACCAGCAGACCAAACGGACTCACGACCGGGGAGCTGTTTTTT. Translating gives CATSRPNGLTTGELFF.

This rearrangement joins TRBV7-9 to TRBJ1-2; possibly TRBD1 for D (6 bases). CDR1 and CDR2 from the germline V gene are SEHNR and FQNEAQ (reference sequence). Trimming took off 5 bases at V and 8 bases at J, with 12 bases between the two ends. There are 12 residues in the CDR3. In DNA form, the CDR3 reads TGTGCCAGCAGCCCCTCAGGGGTCGGCTACACCTTC. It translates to CASSPSGVGYTF.

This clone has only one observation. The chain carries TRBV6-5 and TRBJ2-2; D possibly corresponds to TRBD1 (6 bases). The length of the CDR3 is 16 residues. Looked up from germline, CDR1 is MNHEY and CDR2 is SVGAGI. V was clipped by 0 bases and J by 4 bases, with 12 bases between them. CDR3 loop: CASSYSVLGGTGELFF. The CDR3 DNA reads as TGTGCCAGCAGTTACTCCGTCCTAGGGGGCACCGGGGAGCTGTTTTTT.

In DNA form, the CDR3 reads TGTGCCAGCAGACCGGGACAGGGGGTATACGAGCAGTACTTC. It is translated as CASRPGQGVYEQYF. The chain uses TRBV6-1 and TRBJ2-5, with TRBD1 matching over 11 bases. Matching the DNA end better, TRBJ2-7 makes the J call doubtful. Germline CDR1 is MNHNS and CDR2 is SASEGT. This CDR3 has 14 residues.

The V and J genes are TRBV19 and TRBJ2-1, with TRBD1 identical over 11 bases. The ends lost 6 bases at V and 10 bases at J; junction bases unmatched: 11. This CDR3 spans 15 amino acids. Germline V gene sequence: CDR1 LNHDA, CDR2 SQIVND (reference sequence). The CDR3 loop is CASSAAGQGAREQFF. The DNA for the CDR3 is TGTGCCAGTAGCGCTGCTGGACAGGGGGCAAGGGAGCAGTTCTTC. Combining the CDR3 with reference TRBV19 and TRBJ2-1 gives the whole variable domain DGGITQSPKYLFRKEGQNVTLSCEQNLNHDAMYWYRQDPGQGLRLIYYSQIVNDFQKGDIAEGYSVSREKKESFPLTVTSAQKNPTAFYLCASSAAGQGAREQFFGPGTRLTVL.